What follows describes a single T cell receptor (beta chain). In the study's own analysis: Quality scores were absent from the junction-only immunoSEQ sequences, so filtering differed. Profiling relied on immunoSEQ multiplex PCR, and the TCRdb table lists in-frame clones only, not all of them. The V and J calls and clone size are taken from that table; D and trimming were inferred from the DNA. Seen here are approximately 330,000 clones, more than 60% observed once, and the top ten hold over 9.5%. The germline CDR1 and CDR2 sequences are MNHNS and SASEGT. There are 15 residues in the CDR3. With 6 bases removed from V and 0 bases from J, the gap between germline ends came to 12 bases. The sample comes from a study of shared clonotypes between healthy human individuals. Study as a whole: CD8 memory received one plate per donor, CD8 naive two, CD4 memory three and CD4 naive three.

This chain uses TRBV6-1 with TRBJ1-5, with D tentatively TRBD1 (6 bases). This clonotype was sampled from a man aged 30-40 years in good health. Sequences were obtained from memory CD4+ T cells sorted from blood. Subset reported: CD45RA-negative fraction. CDR3 amino acids: CASSNTGNSNQPQHF. The DNA for the CDR3 is TGTGCCAGCAGCAACACAGGGAATAGCAATCAGCCCCAGCATTTT.